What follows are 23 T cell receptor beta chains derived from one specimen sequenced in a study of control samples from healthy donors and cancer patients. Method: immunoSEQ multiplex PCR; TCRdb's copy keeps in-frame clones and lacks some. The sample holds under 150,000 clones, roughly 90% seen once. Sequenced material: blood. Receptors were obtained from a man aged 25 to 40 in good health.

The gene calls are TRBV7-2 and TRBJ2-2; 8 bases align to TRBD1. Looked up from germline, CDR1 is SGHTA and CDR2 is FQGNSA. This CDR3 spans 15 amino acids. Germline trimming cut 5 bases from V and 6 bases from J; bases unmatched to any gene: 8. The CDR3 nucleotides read TGTGCCAGCAGCCCCGGACAGGGTAGTGCCGGGGAGCTGTTTTTT. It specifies CASSPGQGSAGELFF.

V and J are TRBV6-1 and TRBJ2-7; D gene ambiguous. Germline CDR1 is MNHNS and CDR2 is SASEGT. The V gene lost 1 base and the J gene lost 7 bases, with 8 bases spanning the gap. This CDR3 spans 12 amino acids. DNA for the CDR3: TGTGCCAGCAGTGAAGTCGGAGAGGAGCAGTACTTC. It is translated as CASSEVGEEQYF.

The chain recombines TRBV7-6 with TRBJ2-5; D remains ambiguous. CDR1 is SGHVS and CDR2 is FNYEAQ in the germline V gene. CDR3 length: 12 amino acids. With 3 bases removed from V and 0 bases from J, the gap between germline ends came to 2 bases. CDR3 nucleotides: TGTGCCAGCAGCTTGGACCAAGAGACCCAGTACTTC. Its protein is CASSLDQETQYF.

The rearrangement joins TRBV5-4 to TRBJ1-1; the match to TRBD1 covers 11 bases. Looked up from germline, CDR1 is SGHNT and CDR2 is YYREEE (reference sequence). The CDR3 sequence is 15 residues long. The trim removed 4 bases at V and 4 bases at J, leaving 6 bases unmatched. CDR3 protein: CASSGDRGLGTEAFF. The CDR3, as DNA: TGTGCCAGCAGCGGGGACAGGGGGTTGGGCACTGAAGCTTTCTTT. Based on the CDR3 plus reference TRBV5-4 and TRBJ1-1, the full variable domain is ETGVTQSPTHLIKTRGQQVTLRCSSQSGHNTVSWYQQALGQGPQFIFQYYREEENGRGNFPPRFSGLQFPNYSSELNVNALELDDSALYLCASSGDRGLGTEAFFGQGTRLTVV.

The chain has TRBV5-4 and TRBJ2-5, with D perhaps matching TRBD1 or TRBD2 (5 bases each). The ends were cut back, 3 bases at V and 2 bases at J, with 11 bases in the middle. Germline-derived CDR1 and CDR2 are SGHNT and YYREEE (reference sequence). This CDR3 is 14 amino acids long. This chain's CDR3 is CASSSGLGQETQYF. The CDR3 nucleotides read TGTGCCAGCAGCTCGGGGCTAGGACAAGAGACCCAGTACTTC.

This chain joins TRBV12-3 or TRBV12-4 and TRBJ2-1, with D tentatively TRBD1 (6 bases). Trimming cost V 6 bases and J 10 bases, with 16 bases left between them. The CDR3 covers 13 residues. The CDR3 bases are TGTGCCAGCAGGCCAACGGGACAAGAGGAGCAGTTCTTC. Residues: CASRPTGQEEQFF.

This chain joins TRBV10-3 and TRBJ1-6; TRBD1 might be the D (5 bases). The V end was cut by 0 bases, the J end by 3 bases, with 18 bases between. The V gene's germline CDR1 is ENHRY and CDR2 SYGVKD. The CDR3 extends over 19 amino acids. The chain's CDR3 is CAISESSLSGANYNSPLHF. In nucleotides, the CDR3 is TGTGCCATCAGTGAGTCTAGTTTAAGCGGGGCAAACTATAATTCACCCCTCCACTTT.

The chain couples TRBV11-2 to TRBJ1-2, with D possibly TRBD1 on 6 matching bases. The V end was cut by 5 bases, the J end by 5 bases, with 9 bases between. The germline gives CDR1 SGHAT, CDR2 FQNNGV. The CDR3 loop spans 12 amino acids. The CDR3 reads CASSPGQYGYTF. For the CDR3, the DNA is TGTGCCAGCAGCCCCGGACAGTATGGCTACACCTTC.

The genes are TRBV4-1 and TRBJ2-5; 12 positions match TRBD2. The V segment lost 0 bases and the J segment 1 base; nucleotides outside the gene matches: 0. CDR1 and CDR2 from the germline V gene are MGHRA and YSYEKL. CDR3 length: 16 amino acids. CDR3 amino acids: CASSQELAGGQETQYF. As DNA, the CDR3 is TGCGCCAGCAGCCAAGAACTAGCGGGGGGCCAAGAGACCCAGTACTTC.

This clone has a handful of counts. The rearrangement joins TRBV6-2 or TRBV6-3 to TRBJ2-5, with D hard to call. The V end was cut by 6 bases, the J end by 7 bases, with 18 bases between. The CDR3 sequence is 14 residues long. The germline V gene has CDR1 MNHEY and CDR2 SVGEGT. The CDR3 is CASSATSGLGTQYF. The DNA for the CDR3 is TGTGCCAGCAGCGCGACCTCCGGGCTCGGGACCCAGTACTTC.

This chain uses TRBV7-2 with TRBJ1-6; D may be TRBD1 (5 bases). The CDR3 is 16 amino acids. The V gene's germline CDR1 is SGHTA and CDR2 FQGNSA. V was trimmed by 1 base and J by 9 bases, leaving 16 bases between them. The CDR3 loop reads CASSLGQIGTSSPLHF. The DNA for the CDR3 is TGTGCCAGCAGCTTAGGGCAGATCGGGACTTCTTCACCCCTCCACTTT. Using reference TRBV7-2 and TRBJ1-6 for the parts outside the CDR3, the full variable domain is GAGVSQSPSNKVTEKGKDVELRCDPISGHTALYWYRQSLGQGLEFLIYFQGNSAPDKSGLPSDRFSAERTGGSVSTLTIQRTQQEDSAVYLCASSLGQIGTSSPLHFGNGTRLTVT.

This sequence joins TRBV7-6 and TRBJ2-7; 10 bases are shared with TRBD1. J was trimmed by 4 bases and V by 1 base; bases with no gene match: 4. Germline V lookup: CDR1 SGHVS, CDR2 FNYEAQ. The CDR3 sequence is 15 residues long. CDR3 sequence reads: CASSLGDRGPYEQYF. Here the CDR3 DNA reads TGTGCCAGCAGCTTAGGGGACAGGGGTCCTTACGAGCAGTACTTC.

The CDR3 sequence is CASSLDSANTGELFF. The CDR3 region has the DNA TGTGCCAGCAGCTTAGACTCAGCAAACACCGGGGAGCTGTTTTTT. The chain is built from TRBV7-3 and TRBJ2-2, with D unresolved. CDR1 SGHTA and CDR2 FQGTGA come from the germline V gene. There are 15 residues in the CDR3. V lost 2 bases and J 2 bases, leaving 9 bases between the germline ends.

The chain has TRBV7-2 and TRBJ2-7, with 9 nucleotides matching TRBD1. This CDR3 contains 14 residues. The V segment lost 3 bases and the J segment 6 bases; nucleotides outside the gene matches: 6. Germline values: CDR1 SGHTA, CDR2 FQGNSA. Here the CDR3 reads CASSLGQGIGEQYF. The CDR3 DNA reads TGTGCCAGCAGCTTGGGACAGGGCATTGGCGAGCAGTACTTC.

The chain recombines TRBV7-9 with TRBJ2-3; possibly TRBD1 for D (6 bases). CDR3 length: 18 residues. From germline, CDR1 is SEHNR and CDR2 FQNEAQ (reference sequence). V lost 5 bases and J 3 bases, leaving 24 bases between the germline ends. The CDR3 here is CASSHPKRYRDTTDTQYF. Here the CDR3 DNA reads TGTGCCAGCAGCCACCCCAAACGATACCGGGACACTACAGATACGCAGTATTTT. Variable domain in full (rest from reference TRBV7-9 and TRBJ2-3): DTGVSQNPRHKITKRGQNVTFRCDPISEHNRLYWYRQTLGQGPEFLTYFQNEAQLEKSRLLSDRFSAERPKGSFSTLEIQRTEQGDSAMYLCASSHPKRYRDTTDTQYFGPGTRLTVL.

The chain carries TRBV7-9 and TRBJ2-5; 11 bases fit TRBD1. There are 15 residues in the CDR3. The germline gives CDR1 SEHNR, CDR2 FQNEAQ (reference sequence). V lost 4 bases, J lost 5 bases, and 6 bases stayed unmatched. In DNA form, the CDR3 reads TGTGCCAGCAGCTACGGACAGGGGGCGCAGGAGACCCAGTACTTC. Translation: CASSYGQGAQETQYF.

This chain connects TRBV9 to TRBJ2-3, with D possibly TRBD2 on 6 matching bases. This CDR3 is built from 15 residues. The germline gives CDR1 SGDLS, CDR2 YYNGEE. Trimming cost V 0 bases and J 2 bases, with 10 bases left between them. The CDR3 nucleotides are TGTGCCAGCAGCGTAGTTGGAGGGGACACAGATACGCAGTATTTT. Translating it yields CASSVVGGDTDTQYF.

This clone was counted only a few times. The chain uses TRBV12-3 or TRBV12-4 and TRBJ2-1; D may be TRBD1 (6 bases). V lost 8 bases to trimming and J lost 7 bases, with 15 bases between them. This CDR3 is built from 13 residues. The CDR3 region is CASLWGPENEQFF. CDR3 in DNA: TGTGCCAGCCTCTGGGGGCCCGAGAATGAGCAGTTCTTC.

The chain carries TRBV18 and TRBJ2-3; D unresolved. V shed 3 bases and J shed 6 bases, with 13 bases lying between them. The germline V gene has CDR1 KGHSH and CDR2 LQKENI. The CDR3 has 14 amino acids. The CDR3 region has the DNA TGTGCCAGCTCACCGGGAACCAGAAGGGATACGCAGTATTTT. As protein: CASSPGTRRDTQYF. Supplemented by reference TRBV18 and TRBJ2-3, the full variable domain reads NAGVMQNPRHLVRRRGQEARLRCSPMKGHSHVYWYRQLPEEGLKFMVYLQKENIIDESGMPKERFSAEFPKEGPSILRIQQVVRGDSAAYFCASSPGTRRDTQYFGPGTRLTVL.

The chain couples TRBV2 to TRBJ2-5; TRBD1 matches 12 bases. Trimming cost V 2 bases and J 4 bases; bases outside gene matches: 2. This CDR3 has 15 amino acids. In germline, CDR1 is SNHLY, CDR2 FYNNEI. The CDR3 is CASSERGQGAETQYF. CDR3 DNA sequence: TGTGCCAGCAGTGAAAGGGGACAGGGGGCAGAGACCCAGTACTTC.

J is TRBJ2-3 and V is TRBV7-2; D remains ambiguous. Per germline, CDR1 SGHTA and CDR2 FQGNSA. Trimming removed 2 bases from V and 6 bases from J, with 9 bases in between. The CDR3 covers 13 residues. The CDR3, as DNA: TGTGCCAGCAGCTTAAAAAATCAGGATACGCAGTATTTT. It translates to CASSLKNQDTQYF.

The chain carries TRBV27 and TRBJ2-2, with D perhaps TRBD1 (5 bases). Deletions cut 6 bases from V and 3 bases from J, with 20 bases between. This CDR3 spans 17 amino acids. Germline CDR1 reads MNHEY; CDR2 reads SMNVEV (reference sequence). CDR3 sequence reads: CASSRESPTVDTGELFF. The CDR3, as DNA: TGTGCCAGCAGCCGCGAGAGCCCGACAGTGGACACCGGGGAGCTGTTTTTT.

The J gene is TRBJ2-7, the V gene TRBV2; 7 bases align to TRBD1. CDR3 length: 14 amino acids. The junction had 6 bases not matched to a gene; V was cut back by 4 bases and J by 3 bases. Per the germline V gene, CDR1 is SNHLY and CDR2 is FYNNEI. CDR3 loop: CASSGPGQSYEQYF. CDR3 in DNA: TGTGCCAGCAGTGGTCCGGGACAGAGCTACGAGCAGTACTTC.